Below, 22 T cell receptor beta chains from the same sample are listed, as sequenced in a study of blood T cell repertoires in COVID-19. Profiling relied on immunoSEQ multiplex PCR, and the TCRdb table lists in-frame clones only, not all of them. Seen here are 95,000 to 110,000 clones, about 90% observed once, and the top ten hold 1% to 1.5%. Sequences were obtained from peripheral blood. Receptor source: a woman in her twenties or thirties with acute or convalescent COVID-19.

The CDR3 DNA is TGCGCCAGCTGTTACCGCCGGGGCGGGGAGCTGTTTTTT. The encoded protein is CASCYRRGGELFF. The V and J genes are TRBV10-1 and TRBJ2-2; tentative D call: TRBD2 (5 bases). V shed 8 bases and J shed 7 bases, with 14 bases lying between them. This CDR3 spans 13 amino acids. The germline gives CDR1 WNHNN, CDR2 SYGVQD (reference sequence).

The chain employs TRBV6-1 and TRBJ1-1; a possible D gene is TRBD1 (5 bases). The CDR3 runs to 13 residues. Looked up from germline, CDR1 is MNHNS and CDR2 is SASEGT. Trimming pared 3 bases from V and 3 bases from J, leaving 8 bases between. CDR3 residues: CASSDRAYTEAFF. CDR3 DNA sequence: TGTGCCAGCAGTGACAGGGCCTACACTGAAGCTTTCTTT.

The genes are TRBV28 and TRBJ1-5; D possibly corresponds to TRBD1 (6 bases). V dropped 3 bases and J dropped 7 bases, with 13 bases sitting between them. CDR3 size: 14 residues. From germline, CDR1 is MDHEN and CDR2 SYDVKM. The DNA of the CDR3 is TGTGCCAGCAGTTTTACAGGGCGAGGGCAGCCCCAGCATTTT. It codes for CASSFTGRGQPQHF.

The chain combines TRBV29-1 with TRBJ2-3; a possible D gene is TRBD2 (6 bases). The V and J ends lost 6 bases and 5 bases respectively, with 6 bases between them. Germline assignment: CDR1 SQVTM and CDR2 ANQGSEA. The CDR3 is 10 residues long. The CDR3, as DNA: TGCAGCGTGGGGGGAGATACGCAGTATTTT. Its translation is CSVGGDTQYF.

CDR3: CASSLVPGDTEAFF. The CDR3 region has the DNA TGTGCCAGCAGCTTGGTACCAGGGGACACTGAAGCTTTCTTT. The V and J genes are TRBV5-5 and TRBJ1-1; TRBD1 might be the D (6 bases). This CDR3 has 14 amino acids. V lost 0 bases, J lost 3 bases, and 9 bases lay in between. Germline values: CDR1 SGHKS, CDR2 YYEKEE (reference sequence).

This sequence joins TRBV11-2 and TRBJ2-1; 13 bases match TRBD2. V dropped 5 bases and J dropped 6; count of bases not matched to a gene: 4. Germline V lookup: CDR1 SGHAT, CDR2 FQNNGV. The CDR3 is 15 residues long. The CDR3 DNA reads TGTGCCAGCAGCGAACTAGCGGGGGGGTTCAATGAGCAGTTCTTC. It codes for CASSELAGGFNEQFF.

This clone was counted once. This sample includes further DNA sequences coding for the same CDR3. This rearrangement joins TRBV5-5 to TRBJ1-3; 8 bases line up with TRBD1. The CDR3 is made up of 15 amino acids. V trimming: 0 bases; J trimming: 2 bases; junction bases outside the gene matches: 1. Germline V gene data show CDR1 as SGHKS and CDR2 as YYEKEE (reference sequence). The chain's CDR3 is CASSLDRGTGNTIYF. The DNA for the CDR3 is TGTGCCAGCAGCTTGGACAGGGGGACTGGAAACACCATATATTTT.

This clone was recorded only once. The CDR3 sequence is CASARDRGGIGGELFF. In DNA, the CDR3 is TGTGCCAGTGCCCGGGACAGGGGAGGTATAGGCGGGGAGCTGTTTTTT. The V gene is TRBV19, the J gene TRBJ2-2, with 10 bases fitting TRBD1. V was pared by 8 bases and J by 7 bases, with 13 bases of the junction left unmatched. The CDR3 sequence is 16 residues long. Germline V gene sequence: CDR1 LNHDA, CDR2 SQIVND (reference sequence).

The chain joins TRBV10-1 to TRBJ2-1; TRBD2 matches at 7 bases. Trimming removed 3 bases from V and 9 bases from J; junction bases left unmatched: 11. In germline, CDR1 is WNHNN, CDR2 SYGVQD (reference sequence). This CDR3 has 15 amino acids. The CDR3 spells CASSESRGGPGEQFF. CDR3 nucleotides: TGCGCCAGCAGTGAATCGCGCGGGGGACCGGGTGAGCAGTTCTTC.

The rearrangement uses TRBV28 and TRBJ2-7, with 8 bases identical to TRBD1. Trimming at V came to 3 bases and at J to 7 bases, leaving 11 bases not matched to a gene. This CDR3 has 15 amino acids. CDR1 and CDR2 from the germline V gene are MDHEN and SYDVKM. The CDR3 region is CASSLPPGGAFEQYF. DNA for the CDR3: TGTGCCAGCAGTTTGCCCCCAGGGGGCGCGTTTGAGCAGTACTTC.

The V and J genes are TRBV11-1 and TRBJ1-6, with D perhaps matching TRBD1 (5 bases). The germline V gene encodes CDR1 SGHAT and CDR2 FQDESV (reference sequence). The CDR3 runs 14 residues. Trimming removed 5 bases at V and 9 bases at J, with 14 bases between. The CDR3 loop reads CASSTTPGSSPLHF. The CDR3 DNA reads as TGTGCCAGCAGCACAACCCCAGGGTCTTCACCCCTCCACTTT.

This chain links TRBV5-4 with TRBJ2-7; D is possibly TRBD2 (5 bases). V was trimmed by 3 bases and J by 6 bases, leaving 10 bases between them. The CDR3 consists of 12 residues. Germline loops: CDR1 SGHNT, CDR2 YYREEE (reference sequence). CDR3 amino acids: CASSYPGSEQYF. CDR3 in DNA: TGTGCCAGCAGCTATCCGGGGTCCGAGCAGTACTTC.

The chain carries TRBV10-3 and TRBJ1-1; a weak D match, TRBD1 (6 bases). The CDR3 is 16 residues long. V lost 2 bases and J lost 0, with 13 bases in between. Germline V gene lookup returns CDR1 ENHRY and CDR2 SYGVKD. CDR3 loop: CAISETQTGLNTEAFF. CDR3 nucleotide sequence: TGTGCCATCAGTGAGACACAGACAGGACTGAACACTGAAGCTTTCTTT.

CDR3 nucleotide sequence: TGCGCCAGCAGCTCGGAGGGAGCAGTTCAAGAGCAGTACTTC. It is translated as CASSSEGAVQEQYF. The V call is TRBV5-1, the J call TRBJ2-7; weak D call: TRBD2 (6 bases). The CDR3 contains 14 residues. Germline CDR1 and CDR2: SGHRS and YFSETQ. Between the trimmed V and J ends, which lost 3 bases and 7 bases, there was a span of 17 bases.

A word on this clone: The junction departs from germline at one end; a sequencing error may be responsible. The J gene is TRBJ2-7, the V gene TRBV7-9; no clear D. Germline CDR1 and CDR2: SEHNR and FQNEAQ (reference sequence). The CDR3 is made up of 15 amino acids. For the CDR3, the DNA is TGTGCCAGCAGCCCTCCCCCCCGTTTCTCCGACGAGCAGTACTTC. It codes for CASSPPPRFSDEQYF.

In this sample, this clone turned up once. The chain is built from TRBV6-6 and TRBJ1-5, with D perhaps matching TRBD1 (6 bases). Germline values: CDR1 MNHNY, CDR2 SVGAGI (reference sequence). Between the trimmed V and J ends, which lost 0 bases and 6 bases, there was a span of 12 bases. CDR3 length: 15 residues. CDR3: CASSYSTGLGQPQHF. CDR3 nucleotides: TGTGCCAGCAGTTACTCTACAGGGTTAGGTCAGCCCCAGCATTTT.

V and J are TRBV9 and TRBJ2-7, with 11 positions matching TRBD2. This CDR3 contains 16 residues. Germline CDR1 SGDLS, CDR2 YYNGEE. V lost 0 bases and J lost 2; bases outside the gene matches: 4. CDR3 DNA sequence: TGTGCCAGCAGCGTAGGAGGTAGCGGGAGGGCCTACGAGCAGTACTTC. This sequence encodes CASSVGGSGRAYEQYF.

CDR3 nucleotide sequence: TGTGCCAGTAGTCAAGGACAGGGGGAGCGGGAGACCCAGTACTTC. Its protein is CASSQGQGERETQYF. The rearrangement links TRBV19 to TRBJ2-5, with TRBD1 matching 10 bases. Trimming cost V 5 bases and J 5 bases; bases outside gene matches: 8. Germline V CDR1 and CDR2: LNHDA, SQIVND (reference sequence). The CDR3 sequence is 15 residues long.

The rearrangement joins TRBV6-5 to TRBJ2-5; possibly TRBD1 for D (6 bases). The CDR3 covers 15 residues. CDR1 and CDR2 (germline): MNHEY, SVGAGI. V lost 5 bases and J 4 bases, leaving 17 bases between the germline ends. CDR3 bases: TGTGCCAGCAGTACCCAAGGGGACAACTTAGAGACCCAGTACTTC. Translating it yields CASSTQGDNLETQYF.

The chain carries TRBV5-6 and TRBJ2-7, with D maybe TRBD1 (7 bases). With 5 bases removed from V and 6 bases from J, the gap between germline ends came to 21 bases. This CDR3 has 15 amino acids. Germline V gene sequence: CDR1 SGHDT, CDR2 YYEEEE. As DNA, the CDR3 is TGTGCCAGCAGGTTCCGCGGGACAGCTTATTCCGAGCAGTACTTC. Protein sequence: CASRFRGTAYSEQYF.

The chain couples TRBV19 to TRBJ1-2, with TRBD1 as a possible D gene (5 bases). The CDR3 runs 14 residues. Germline CDR1 and CDR2: LNHDA and SQIVND (reference sequence). The V end was cut by 3 bases, the J end by 6 bases, with 14 bases between. CDR3 in amino acids: CASSMGAGSDGYTF. CDR3 sequence (DNA): TGTGCCAGTAGTATGGGCGCAGGGTCTGATGGCTACACCTTC. Using reference TRBV19 and TRBJ1-2 for the parts outside the CDR3, the full variable domain is DGGITQSPKYLFRKEGQNVTLSCEQNLNHDAMYWYRQDPGQGLRLIYYSQIVNDFQKGDIAEGYSVSREKKESFPLTVTSAQKNPTAFYLCASSMGAGSDGYTFGSGTRLTVV.

The chain recombines TRBV6-5 with TRBJ2-7, with D possibly TRBD1 on 6 matching bases. The CDR3 extends over 13 amino acids. V was shortened by 7 bases and J by 3 bases, with 13 bases between the two germline ends. Germline loops: CDR1 MNHEY, CDR2 SVGAGI. The CDR3 protein is CASKFGQIYEQYF. The CDR3 bases are TGTGCCAGCAAATTTGGACAGATCTACGAGCAGTACTTC.